A few counts support the clone carrying this T cell receptor (beta chain). Its antigen is still unknown. Researchers prepared the TCRbeta library using unique molecular identifiers, the study reports. TCRdb called the PCR reads again in MiXCR, with one record for every CDR3 protein. The repertoire holds 900,000 or so distinct CDR3 sequences, with 15% to 20% as singletons. This entry is derived from a study of T-cell reconstitution after alpha-beta-depleted transplantation in children. Study-wide findings and caveats: Surviving thymic progenitors and recipient T cells were the source of high TCRbeta diversity at day 60 in some patients. About two months after transplant, alpha-beta T cells reportedly came from several hundred expanded graft clones. From newly produced T cells came most of the T-cell counts and diversity one year after transplant.

The CDR3 is 16 amino acids. Germline V gives CDR1 SGHTA, CDR2 FQGNSA. V lost 3 bases to trimming and J lost 10 bases; unmatched junction nucleotides: 14. This specimen was PBMCs, mostly from graft donor cells, taken 360 days after TCRalphabeta/CD19-depleted stem cell transplant. The receptor was isolated from a male patient between 10 and 17 years old who had a stem cell transplant for acute lymphoblastic leukemia, so the T cells may come from the graft donor. This chain uses TRBV7-2 with TRBJ1-1; 10 bases fit TRBD1. The DNA of the CDR3 is TGTGCCAGCAGCTTCAGGACAGGGGGGAGACTGTTTCCAGCTTTCTTT. Its protein product is CASSFRTGGRLFPAFF.